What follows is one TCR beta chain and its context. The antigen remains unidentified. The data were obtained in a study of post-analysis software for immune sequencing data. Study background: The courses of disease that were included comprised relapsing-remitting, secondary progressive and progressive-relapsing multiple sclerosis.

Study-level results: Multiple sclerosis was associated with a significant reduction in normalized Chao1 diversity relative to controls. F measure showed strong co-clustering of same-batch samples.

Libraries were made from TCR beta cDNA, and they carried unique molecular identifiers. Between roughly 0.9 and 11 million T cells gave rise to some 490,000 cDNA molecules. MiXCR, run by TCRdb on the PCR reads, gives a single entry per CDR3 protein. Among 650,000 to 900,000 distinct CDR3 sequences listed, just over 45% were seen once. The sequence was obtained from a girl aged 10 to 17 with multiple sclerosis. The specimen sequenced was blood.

The CDR3 nucleotides read TGCAGTGTTGGGACAGAGCAGTACTTC. Translation: CSVGTEQYF. The rearrangement uses TRBV20-1 and TRBJ2-7; D possibly corresponds to TRBD1 (6 bases). Germline-derived CDR1 and CDR2 are DFQATT and SNEGSKA (reference sequence). The germline V and J ends were trimmed by 7 bases and 7 bases, with 8 bases remaining between them. The CDR3 is made up of 9 amino acids.